Listed below are T cell receptor beta chains from one sample, sequenced in a study of human T cells and chemical hapten exposure. TCRdb ran MiXCR on the RACE reads and lists one entry per CDR3 protein. Counted here are 350,000 to 400,000 distinct CDR3 sequences, over 6% occurring once; the ten biggest clones make up approximately 5.4%. Sequenced here: whole blood, sampled in connection with sensitization to the hapten diphenylcyclopropenone (DPC). Receptors were obtained from a woman aged 18-30 years with alopecia areata. Some clones in this sample may be carry-over from other donors' samples. CDR3s include the opening cysteine and the closing phenylalanine or tryptophan. The D gene is left open where the match is weak. Clone size appears in some rows only: once, few, many, or a class for an expanded clone.

TRBJ2-7 | TRBV28 | many | NA | TGTGCCAGCAGTCCCCTGGGGGTTTACGAGCAGTACTTC | CASSPLGVYEQYF
TRBJ1-1 | TRBV6-2/TRBV6-3 | many | TRBD1 | TGTGCCAGCCGAATGACAGGGGCCACTGAAGCTTTCTTT | CASRMTGATEAFF
TRBJ1-6 | TRBV12-3/TRBV12-4 | few | NA | TGTGCCAGCAGTTTAGTGGAGAATTCACCCCTCCACTTT | CASSLVENSPLHF
TRBJ2-2 | TRBV7-2 | few | TRBD2 | TGTGCCAGCAGCGCGACCGGGACTAGCGGGGGGGAAGCCACCGGGGAGCTGTTTTTT | CASSATGTSGGEATGELFF
TRBJ1-1 | TRBV5-6 | NA | TRBD1 | TGTGCCAGCAGCTGGGGGACAGGCCGAACCTCGAACACTGAAGCTTTCTTT | CASSWGTGRTSNTEAFF
TRBJ1-4 | TRBV10-3 | few | NA | TGTGCCATCAGTGAGCCAGACGTAACAGCGACAACTAATGAAAAACTGTTTTTT | CAISEPDVTATTNEKLFF
TRBJ1-1 | TRBV18 | many | NA | TGTGCCAGCTCACCACTTCGGGCGATGAACACTGAAGCTTTCTTT | CASSPLRAMNTEAFF
TRBJ2-5 | TRBV25-1 | few | TRBD2 | TGTGCCAGCAGTCACGCCTGGGCTAGCGGGCCAGAGACCCAGTACTTC | CASSHAWASGPETQYF
TRBJ1-1 | TRBV18 | many | NA | TGTGCCAGCTCACGGACCAACGGGAACACTGAAGCTTTCTTT | CASSRTNGNTEAFF
TRBJ2-5 | TRBV15 | few | NA | TGTGCCACCAGCAGAGATAATCCAGGGGCCCAAGAGACCCAGTACTTC | CATSRDNPGAQETQYF
TRBJ2-6 | TRBV6-2/TRBV6-3 | many | NA | TGTGCCAGCAGTAGGGGGGCCAACGTCCTGACTTTC | CASSRGANVLTF
TRBJ1-6 | TRBV7-3 | many | NA | TGTGCCAGCAGCTTAGGTTCGACAGGAAATTCACCCCTCCACTTT | CASSLGSTGNSPLHF
TRBJ2-5 | TRBV12-3/TRBV12-4 | few | NA | TGTGCCAGCAGTTTACGGAGACAGCAAGAGACCCAGTACTTC | CASSLRRQQETQYF
TRBJ2-7 | TRBV21-1 | NA | NA | TGTGCCAGCAGCACGGGGACGGACCTCTCCTACGAGCAGTACTTC | CASSTGTDLSYEQYF
TRBJ2-1 | TRBV7-8 | few | TRBD2 | TGTGCCAGTAGCGGGCTAGCGGGGTCTTACAATGAGCAGTTCTTC | CASSGLAGSYNEQFF
TRBJ1-2 | TRBV29-1 | many | NA | TGCAGCGTTGAAGATGGCGGGGAGGACAGAAGTCACTATGGCTACACCTTC | CSVEDGGEDRSHYGYTF
TRBJ1-4 | TRBV27 | few | NA | TGTGCCAGCAGTCGACGTGGGTCCTATAATGAAAAACTGTTTTTT | CASSRRGSYNEKLFF
TRBJ1-2 | TRBV5-1 | many | NA | TGCGCCAGCACCCCCGTCGACAGCAACTATGGCTACACCTTC | CASTPVDSNYGYTF
TRBJ1-4 | TRBV12-3/TRBV12-4 | NA | TRBD1 | TGTGCCAGCAGTTTTCAGGGACAGGGGAGTGAAAAACTGTTTTTT | CASSFQGQGSEKLFF
TRBJ1-5 | TRBV4-3 | few | NA | TGCGCCAGCAGCCAAGACGGAGGCGGGCCCCAGCATTTT | CASSQDGGGPQHF
TRBJ2-1 | TRBV4-1 | few | TRBD2 | TGCGCCAGCAGCCAGCACGGCGGGGGATCCTACAATGAGCAGTTCTTC | CASSQHGGGSYNEQFF
TRBJ2-7 | TRBV28 | few | NA | TGTGCCAGCAACACAAACGGGGGTCAAACCTACGAGCAGTACTTC | CASNTNGGQTYEQYF
TRBJ1-4 | TRBV5-1 | NA | TRBD1 | TGCGCCAGCAGCCTTGGACAGGGGGCGCCTGAAAAACTGTTTTTT | CASSLGQGAPEKLFF
TRBJ1-1 | TRBV6-2/TRBV6-3 | many | NA | TGTGCCAGCAGTTACCAATTTGGGACTGAAGCTTTCTTT | CASSYQFGTEAFF
TRBJ1-3 | TRBV2 | few | TRBD1 | TGTGCCAGCAGGCCCCAGGGGGCTGGAAACACCATATATTTT | CASRPQGAGNTIYF
TRBJ2-1 | TRBV6-2/TRBV6-3 | NA | NA | TGTGCCAGCAGTTACTCGCGGGGCCCTGCTAATGAGCAGTTCTTC | CASSYSRGPANEQFF
TRBJ2-3 | TRBV5-1 | NA | TRBD1 | TGCGCCAGCAGCCTACAGGGGCAGGATACGCAGTATTTT | CASSLQGQDTQYF
TRBJ2-1 | TRBV10-3 | few | TRBD1 | TGTGCCATCAGCGGGGACAGCAATGAGCAGTTCTTC | CAISGDSNEQFF
TRBJ2-3 | TRBV18 | NA | NA | TGTGCCAGCTCACATGGGCGACAAGGAGGCACAGATACGCAGTATTTT | CASSHGRQGGTDTQYF
TRBJ1-5 | TRBV6-2/TRBV6-3 | few | TRBD1 | TGTGCCAGCAGTTGGGGACAGGAAAATCAGCCCCAGCATTTT | CASSWGQENQPQHF
TRBJ2-1 | TRBV4-2 | NA | TRBD1 | TGTGCCAGCAGCCAAGTTCCAGGGACAGGGTCCTACAATGAGCAGTTCTTC | CASSQVPGTGSYNEQFF
TRBJ1-5 | TRBV3-1 | many | NA | TGTGCCAGCAGCCGGGGGGGCGGCAATCAGCCCCAGCATTTT | CASSRGGGNQPQHF
TRBJ2-3 | TRBV9 | NA | NA | TGTGCCAGCGGCGAGAGGGCGCTGGGGCAGGGAACAGATACGCAGTATTTT | CASGERALGQGTDTQYF
TRBJ1-2 | TRBV6-5 | many | NA | TGTGCCAGCAGGCCGCCGGGGTCAGGGTCTCATGGCTACACCTTC | CASRPPGSGSHGYTF
TRBJ1-2 | TRBV7-9 | NA | NA | TGTGCCAGCAGCTCGTTGGGGGAGGGAGATGGCTACACCTTC | CASSSLGEGDGYTF
TRBJ1-1 | TRBV6-6 | few | NA | TGTGCCAGCAGTTACTCGCAGGGTATCACTGAAGCTTTCTTT | CASSYSQGITEAFF
TRBJ1-5 | TRBV6-2/TRBV6-3 | NA | NA | TGTGCCAGCAGCCCTCCCGGGGGGTGGAGTCAGCCCCAGCATTTT | CASSPPGGWSQPQHF
TRBJ2-3 | TRBV10-3 | many | NA | TGTGCCATCAGTGAGTCGATGGGGTTTACGCAGTATTTT | CAISESMGFTQYF
TRBJ1-1 | TRBV18 | many | TRBD1 | TGTGCCAGCTCACCAGAACAGGGGGCTGAAGCTTTCTTT | CASSPEQGAEAFF
TRBJ2-6 | TRBV28 | many | NA | TGTGCCAGCAGTTCGCAACAGGGCCTAGCGGCTGGGGCCAACGTCCTGACTTTC | CASSSQQGLAAGANVLTF